Listed below are T cell receptor beta chains from one sample, sequenced in a study of identical twins. TCRdb re-called the 5' RACE reads with MiXCR, one entry per CDR3 protein. This sample has about 690,000 distinct CDR3 sequences, with 6% to 6.5% found just once. Sequencing was done on a sample of naive T cells sorted from blood. The receptor set was obtained from a man between 18 and 29 years old in good health. CDR3s include the opening cysteine and the closing phenylalanine or tryptophan. The D gene is left open where the match is weak. The listing skips clone size in some rows; elsewhere it reads once, few, many or a size class.

j_gene: TRBJ1-1; v_gene: TRBV15; abundance: -; d_gene: TRBD1; CDR3nt: TGTGCCACCAGCAGAGACACCGGGACAGGGGGCCCGAATGGAAACACTGAAGCTTTCTTT; CDR3aa: CATSRDTGTGGPNGNTEAFF
j_gene: TRBJ2-4; v_gene: TRBV6-1; abundance: many; d_gene: TRBD2; CDR3nt: TGTGCCGTACGGGAGGGGGCCAAAAACATTCAGTACTTC; CDR3aa: CAVREGAKNIQYF
j_gene: TRBJ1-5; v_gene: TRBV6-1; abundance: -; d_gene: -; CDR3nt: TGTGCCAGCAGTATTGCGGGGGGCAGGGATCCGCCCCAGCATTTT; CDR3aa: CASSIAGGRDPPQHF
j_gene: TRBJ1-1; v_gene: TRBV5-6; abundance: many; d_gene: -; CDR3nt: TGTGCCAGCAGCTCTACGATAAACACTGAAGCTTTCTTT; CDR3aa: CASSSTINTEAFF
j_gene: TRBJ2-7; v_gene: TRBV20-1; abundance: few; d_gene: TRBD1; CDR3nt: TGCAGTGCTAGAGGACAGGGAAGCTCCTACGAGCAGTACTTC; CDR3aa: CSARGQGSSYEQYF
j_gene: TRBJ2-1; v_gene: TRBV5-1; abundance: -; d_gene: TRBD1; CDR3nt: TGCGCCACGGGACAGGGGGGCAATGAGCAGTTCTTC; CDR3aa: CATGQGGNEQFF
j_gene: TRBJ1-1; v_gene: TRBV29-1; abundance: many; d_gene: -; CDR3nt: TGCAGCGTGGGCCAGGTTCTGAACACTGAAGCTTTCTTT; CDR3aa: CSVGQVLNTEAFF
j_gene: TRBJ2-2; v_gene: TRBV4-2; abundance: -; d_gene: -; CDR3nt: TGTGCCAGCAGCCAAGATCGGGTGTCCGGGGAGCTGTTTTTT; CDR3aa: CASSQDRVSGELFF
j_gene: TRBJ1-4; v_gene: TRBV7-6; abundance: many; d_gene: -; CDR3nt: TGTGCCAGCAGCTTACCGGGAGGGGAAGCTAATGAAAAACTGTTTTTT; CDR3aa: CASSLPGGEANEKLFF
j_gene: TRBJ2-1; v_gene: TRBV5-1; abundance: -; d_gene: -; CDR3nt: TGCGCCAGCAGCTTGGCCCGAGTGAGCTCCTACAATGAGCAGTTCTTC; CDR3aa: CASSLARVSSYNEQFF
j_gene: TRBJ2-2; v_gene: TRBV5-1; abundance: many; d_gene: -; CDR3nt: TGCGCCAGCAGCTTGGCCGGGGAGCTTAAGAAGTCTGGCACCGGGGAGCTGTTTTTT; CDR3aa: CASSLAGELKKSGTGELFF
j_gene: TRBJ2-1; v_gene: TRBV5-6; abundance: few; d_gene: -; CDR3nt: TGTGCCAGCAGCTTGGAGGTAATAAGCTCCTACAATGAGCAGTTCTTC; CDR3aa: CASSLEVISSYNEQFF
j_gene: TRBJ2-1; v_gene: TRBV20-1; abundance: many; d_gene: -; CDR3nt: TGCAGTGCTGATACTCCCAAAGGGTACAATGAGCAGTTCTTC; CDR3aa: CSADTPKGYNEQFF
j_gene: TRBJ2-7; v_gene: TRBV12-3/TRBV12-4; abundance: many; d_gene: -; CDR3nt: TGTGCCAGCAGAATCTCCGGGGACTACGAGCAGTACTTC; CDR3aa: CASRISGDYEQYF
j_gene: TRBJ2-1; v_gene: TRBV29-1; abundance: many; d_gene: -; CDR3nt: TGCAGCGTCCCGGGGACGGTGGGTTGGAATGAGCAGTTCTTC; CDR3aa: CSVPGTVGWNEQFF
j_gene: TRBJ1-4; v_gene: TRBV5-6; abundance: -; d_gene: -; CDR3nt: TGTGCCAGCAGCTTGGGCCGGGAACTACGGCGGGGTGAAAAACTGTTTTTT; CDR3aa: CASSLGRELRRGEKLFF
j_gene: TRBJ2-1; v_gene: TRBV5-1; abundance: -; d_gene: -; CDR3nt: -; CDR3aa: CASSFGEGSYNEQFF
j_gene: TRBJ1-1; v_gene: TRBV12-3/TRBV12-4; abundance: many; d_gene: -; CDR3nt: TGTGCCAGCAACCCCCCGGGACGGATGACTGAAGCTTTCTTT; CDR3aa: CASNPPGRMTEAFF
j_gene: TRBJ2-2; v_gene: TRBV29-1; abundance: few; d_gene: TRBD2; CDR3nt: TGCAGCGTTGAGGGCGGGAGGGTGAACACCGGGGAGCTGTTTTTT; CDR3aa: CSVEGGRVNTGELFF
j_gene: TRBJ2-7; v_gene: TRBV5-1; abundance: few; d_gene: -; CDR3nt: TGCGCCAGCAGCCTCGGACAGACTTCCCACGAGCAGTACTTC; CDR3aa: CASSLGQTSHEQYF
j_gene: TRBJ1-2; v_gene: TRBV6-1; abundance: many; d_gene: -; CDR3nt: TGTGCCAGCAGTGAAAATCAGGTATATGGCTACACCTTC; CDR3aa: CASSENQVYGYTF
j_gene: TRBJ2-1; v_gene: TRBV12-3/TRBV12-4; abundance: many; d_gene: -; CDR3nt: TGTGCCAGCACCGATTACAATGAGCAGTTCTTC; CDR3aa: CASTDYNEQFF
j_gene: TRBJ2-7; v_gene: TRBV18; abundance: few; d_gene: TRBD2; CDR3nt: TGTGCCAGCTCACCAGACCTAGGGAAGACTAGCGGGAGCTCCTACGAGCAGTACTTC; CDR3aa: CASSPDLGKTSGSSYEQYF
j_gene: TRBJ1-1; v_gene: TRBV10-3; abundance: few; d_gene: -; CDR3nt: TGTGCCATCGGTCGGGGGGCGGTGAACACTGAAGCTTTCTTT; CDR3aa: CAIGRGAVNTEAFF
j_gene: TRBJ1-1; v_gene: TRBV10-3; abundance: few; d_gene: -; CDR3nt: TGTGCCATCAGTGAGTCGACCACTGAAGCTTTCTTT; CDR3aa: CAISESTTEAFF
j_gene: TRBJ1-6; v_gene: TRBV7-8; abundance: -; d_gene: -; CDR3nt: TGTGCCAGCAGCTTAGTTGACAGCTATAATTCACCCCTCCACTTT; CDR3aa: CASSLVDSYNSPLHF
j_gene: TRBJ1-4; v_gene: TRBV5-5; abundance: few; d_gene: -; CDR3nt: TGTGCCAGCAGCTTCAAAGTGGGCGGCGAAAAACTGTTTTTT; CDR3aa: CASSFKVGGEKLFF
j_gene: TRBJ1-1; v_gene: TRBV27; abundance: many; d_gene: TRBD1; CDR3nt: TGTGCCAGCAGCCGGAGATCCGGGACAGTGAACACTGAAGCTTTCTTT; CDR3aa: CASSRRSGTVNTEAFF
j_gene: TRBJ1-1; v_gene: TRBV7-9; abundance: many; d_gene: -; CDR3nt: TGTGCCAGCAGCTATAGGGGCGTTCCCGAAGCTTTCTTT; CDR3aa: CASSYRGVPEAFF
j_gene: TRBJ2-4; v_gene: TRBV12-5; abundance: -; d_gene: TRBD2; CDR3nt: TGTGCTATCGGCGGGGGAGTACGGGCCAAAAACATTCAGTACTTC; CDR3aa: CAIGGGVRAKNIQYF
j_gene: TRBJ2-2; v_gene: TRBV10-3; abundance: -; d_gene: -; CDR3nt: TGTGCCATCAGTGAGTCTACCGTTCCCGGGGAGCTGTTTTTT; CDR3aa: CAISESTVPGELFF
j_gene: TRBJ2-1; v_gene: TRBV21-1; abundance: -; d_gene: -; CDR3nt: TGTGCCAGCAGCAATAGGCCACCTTCCTACAATGAGCAGTTCTTC; CDR3aa: CASSNRPPSYNEQFF
j_gene: TRBJ2-1; v_gene: TRBV5-5; abundance: few; d_gene: -; CDR3nt: TGTGCCAGCAGCCCCCGGGACTGGTCCAATGAGCAGTTCTTC; CDR3aa: CASSPRDWSNEQFF
j_gene: TRBJ2-3; v_gene: TRBV7-9; abundance: many; d_gene: -; CDR3nt: TGTGCCAGCAGCTTATCGCGGACCAACACAGATACGCAGTATTTT; CDR3aa: CASSLSRTNTDTQYF
j_gene: TRBJ1-2; v_gene: TRBV27; abundance: -; d_gene: -; CDR3nt: TGTGCCAGCGTATCCCGGGGGGCTGGGAACTATGGCTACACCTTC; CDR3aa: CASVSRGAGNYGYTF
j_gene: TRBJ2-6; v_gene: TRBV28; abundance: -; d_gene: -; CDR3nt: TGTGCCAGCAGTATCACTGGGGCCAACGTCCTGACTTTC; CDR3aa: CASSITGANVLTF
j_gene: TRBJ2-4; v_gene: TRBV7-2; abundance: -; d_gene: TRBD2; CDR3nt: TGTGCCAGCAGCCGACCGGGGTTGGGAGGGGTCAAAAACATTCAGTACTTC; CDR3aa: CASSRPGLGGVKNIQYF
j_gene: TRBJ2-2; v_gene: TRBV7-8; abundance: -; d_gene: TRBD2; CDR3nt: TGTGCCAGCAGCTTTCGCGCTAGCGGGAACACCGGGGAGCTGTTTTTT; CDR3aa: CASSFRASGNTGELFF
j_gene: TRBJ1-5; v_gene: TRBV12-3/TRBV12-4; abundance: few; d_gene: -; CDR3nt: TGTGCCAGCACCCCTATAGGGAGCAATCAGCCCCAGCATTTT; CDR3aa: CASTPIGSNQPQHF
j_gene: TRBJ1-3; v_gene: TRBV2; abundance: many; d_gene: TRBD1; CDR3nt: TGTGCCAGCTCCCCGACAGGGTTTGGAAACACCATATATTTT; CDR3aa: CASSPTGFGNTIYF
j_gene: TRBJ1-2; v_gene: TRBV5-1; abundance: many; d_gene: -; CDR3nt: TGCGCCAGCAGCCCAGCCTTCGGAGGGAGGTATGGCTACACCTTC; CDR3aa: CASSPAFGGRYGYTF
j_gene: TRBJ2-1; v_gene: TRBV20-1; abundance: -; d_gene: TRBD1; CDR3nt: TGCAGTGCTAGGACAGGGGGGAGTGTCTACAATGAGCAGTTCTTC; CDR3aa: CSARTGGSVYNEQFF
j_gene: TRBJ1-1; v_gene: TRBV12-3/TRBV12-4; abundance: many; d_gene: TRBD1; CDR3nt: TGTGCCAGCAGTTTCGCTACGGGACAGGGAGCGAACACTGAAGCTTTCTTT; CDR3aa: CASSFATGQGANTEAFF
j_gene: TRBJ1-2; v_gene: TRBV6-2/TRBV6-3; abundance: many; d_gene: -; CDR3nt: TGTGCCAGCAGTTACTCGGCAGGGAGTGGCTACACCTTC; CDR3aa: CASSYSAGSGYTF
j_gene: TRBJ2-2; v_gene: TRBV7-8; abundance: many; d_gene: -; CDR3nt: TGTGCCAGCAGCTTACGGACGGGCGGGGAGCTGTTTTTT; CDR3aa: CASSLRTGGELFF
j_gene: TRBJ2-5; v_gene: TRBV12-3/TRBV12-4; abundance: many; d_gene: -; CDR3nt: TGTGCCAGCAGACAGTTAGCGGACCGGAGAGAGACCCAGTACTTC; CDR3aa: CASRQLADRRETQYF
j_gene: TRBJ2-7; v_gene: TRBV4-3; abundance: few; d_gene: -; CDR3nt: TGCGCCAGCAGCCAAGACCCCATCCCAGACAGGTCCTACGAGCAGTACTTC; CDR3aa: CASSQDPIPDRSYEQYF
j_gene: TRBJ2-7; v_gene: TRBV29-1; abundance: -; d_gene: -; CDR3nt: TGCAGCGTCCTAAGACAGGACTCCTACGAGCAGTACTTC; CDR3aa: CSVLRQDSYEQYF
j_gene: TRBJ2-4; v_gene: TRBV9; abundance: many; d_gene: -; CDR3nt: TGTGCCAGCAGCGTCGGTAGGACCCCTCAGTACTTC; CDR3aa: CASSVGRTPQYF
j_gene: TRBJ2-3; v_gene: TRBV10-3; abundance: many; d_gene: -; CDR3nt: TGTGCCATCATAGGGCGCACAGATACGCAGTATTTT; CDR3aa: CAIIGRTDTQYF
j_gene: TRBJ2-1; v_gene: TRBV5-1; abundance: -; d_gene: TRBD2; CDR3nt: TGCGCCAGCAGCGGAACTAGCGTCTCGCACAATGAGCAGTTCTTC; CDR3aa: CASSGTSVSHNEQFF
j_gene: TRBJ2-2; v_gene: TRBV29-1; abundance: many; d_gene: TRBD1; CDR3nt: TGCAGCTCCGAGGGGACAGGGAATGAGACCGGGGAGCTGTTTTTT; CDR3aa: CSSEGTGNETGELFF
j_gene: TRBJ2-7; v_gene: TRBV9; abundance: many; d_gene: TRBD2; CDR3nt: TGTGCCAGCAGCGTAGTGGATAGCGGGAGCCACGAGCAGTACTTC; CDR3aa: CASSVVDSGSHEQYF